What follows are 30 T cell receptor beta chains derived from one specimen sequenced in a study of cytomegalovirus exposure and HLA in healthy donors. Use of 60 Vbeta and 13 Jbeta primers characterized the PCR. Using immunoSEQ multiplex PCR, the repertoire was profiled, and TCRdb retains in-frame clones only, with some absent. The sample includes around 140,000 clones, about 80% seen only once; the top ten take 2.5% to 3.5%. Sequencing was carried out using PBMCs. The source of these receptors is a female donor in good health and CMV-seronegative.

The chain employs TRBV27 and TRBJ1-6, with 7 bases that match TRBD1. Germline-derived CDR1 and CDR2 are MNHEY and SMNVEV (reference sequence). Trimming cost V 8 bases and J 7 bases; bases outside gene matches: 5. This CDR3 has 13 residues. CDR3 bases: TGTGCCAGCTGGGGACAGTTAAATTCACCCCTCCACTTT. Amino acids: CASWGQLNSPLHF.

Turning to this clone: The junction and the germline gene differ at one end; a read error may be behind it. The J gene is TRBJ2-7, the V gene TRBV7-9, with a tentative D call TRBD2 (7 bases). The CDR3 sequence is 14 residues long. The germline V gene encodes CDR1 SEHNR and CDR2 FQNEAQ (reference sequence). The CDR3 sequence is CSSSLEGGAYEQYF. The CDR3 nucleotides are TGTTCCAGCAGCTTAGAGGGGGGGGCCTACGAGCAGTACTTC. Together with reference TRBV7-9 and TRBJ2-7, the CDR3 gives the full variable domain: DTGVSQNPRHKITKRGQNVTFRCDPISEHNRLYWYRQTLGQGPEFLTYFQNEAQLEKSRLLSDRFSAERPKGSFSTLEIQRTEQGDSAMYLCSSSLEGGAYEQYFGPGTRLTVT.

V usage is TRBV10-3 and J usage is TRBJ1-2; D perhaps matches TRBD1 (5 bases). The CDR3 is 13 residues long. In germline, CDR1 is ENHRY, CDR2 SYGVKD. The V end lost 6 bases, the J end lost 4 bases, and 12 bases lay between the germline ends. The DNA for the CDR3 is TGTGCCATCAGACAGGACCTAGGCTATGGCTACACCTTC. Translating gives CAIRQDLGYGYTF.

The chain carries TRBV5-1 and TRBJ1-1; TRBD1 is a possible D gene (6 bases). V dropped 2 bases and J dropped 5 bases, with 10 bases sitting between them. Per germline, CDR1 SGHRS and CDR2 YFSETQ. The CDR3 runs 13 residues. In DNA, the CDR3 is TGCGCCAGCAGCTTCGGACAGTGGACTGAAGCTTTCTTT. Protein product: CASSFGQWTEAFF.

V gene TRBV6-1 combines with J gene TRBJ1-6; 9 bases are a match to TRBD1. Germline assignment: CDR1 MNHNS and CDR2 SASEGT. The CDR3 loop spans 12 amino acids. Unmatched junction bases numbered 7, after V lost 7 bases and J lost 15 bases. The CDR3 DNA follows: TGTGCCAGCAACTCGGGACAGGGTGTCCTCCACTTT. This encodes CASNSGQGVLHF.

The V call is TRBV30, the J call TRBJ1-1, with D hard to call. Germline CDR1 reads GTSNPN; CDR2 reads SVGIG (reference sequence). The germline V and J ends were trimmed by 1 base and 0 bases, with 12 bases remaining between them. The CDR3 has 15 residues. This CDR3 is CAWSALGLMNTEAFF. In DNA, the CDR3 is TGTGCCTGGAGTGCCTTAGGACTGATGAACACTGAAGCTTTCTTT.

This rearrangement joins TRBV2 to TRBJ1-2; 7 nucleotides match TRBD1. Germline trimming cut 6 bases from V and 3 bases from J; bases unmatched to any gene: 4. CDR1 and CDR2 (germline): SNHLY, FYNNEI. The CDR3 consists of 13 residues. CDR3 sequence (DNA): TGTGCCAGCAGCCTAGGGGGCTACTATGGCTACACCTTC. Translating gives CASSLGGYYGYTF.

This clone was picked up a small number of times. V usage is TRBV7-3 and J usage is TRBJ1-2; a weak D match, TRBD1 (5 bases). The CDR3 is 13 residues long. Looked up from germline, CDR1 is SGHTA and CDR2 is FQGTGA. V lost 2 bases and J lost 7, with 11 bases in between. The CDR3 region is CASSLSTVCGYTF. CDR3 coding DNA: TGTGCCAGCAGCTTATCGACAGTCTGTGGCTACACCTTC. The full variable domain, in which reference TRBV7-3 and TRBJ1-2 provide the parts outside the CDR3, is GAGVSQTPSNKVTEKGKYVELRCDPISGHTALYWYRQSLGQGPEFLIYFQGTGAADDSGLPNDRFFAVRPEGSVSTLKIQRTERGDSAVYLCASSLSTVCGYTFGSGTRLTVV.

CDR3 sequence reads: CASSQLSGTGVFF. DNA of the CDR3: TGTGCCAGCAGCCAACTCTCCGGGACAGGGGTATTTTTT. The rearrangement joins TRBV7-9 to TRBJ1-4, with 10 nucleotides matching TRBD1. The junction had 11 bases not matched to a gene; V was cut back by 5 bases and J by 17 bases. Germline V CDR1 and CDR2: SEHNR, FQNEAQ (reference sequence). The CDR3 spans 13 residues.

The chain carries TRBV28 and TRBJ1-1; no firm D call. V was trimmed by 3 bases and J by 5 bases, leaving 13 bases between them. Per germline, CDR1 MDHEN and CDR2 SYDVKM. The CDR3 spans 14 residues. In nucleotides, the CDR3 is TGTGCCAGCAGTTTGGCAGGAATAAGGACTGAAGCTTTCTTT. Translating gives CASSLAGIRTEAFF. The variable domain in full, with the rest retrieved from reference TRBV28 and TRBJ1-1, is DVKVTQSSRYLVKRTGEKVFLECVQDMDHENMFWYRQDPGLGLRLIYFSYDVKMKEKGDIPEGYSVSREKKERFSLILESASTNQTSMYLCASSLAGIRTEAFFGQGTRLTVV.

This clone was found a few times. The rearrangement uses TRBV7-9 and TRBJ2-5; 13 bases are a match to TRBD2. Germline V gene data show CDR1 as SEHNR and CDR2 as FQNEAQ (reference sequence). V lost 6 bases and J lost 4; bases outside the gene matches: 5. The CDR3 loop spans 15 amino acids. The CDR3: CASSSGLAGRETQYF. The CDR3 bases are TGTGCCAGCAGTTCGGGACTAGCGGGAAGAGAGACCCAGTACTTC.

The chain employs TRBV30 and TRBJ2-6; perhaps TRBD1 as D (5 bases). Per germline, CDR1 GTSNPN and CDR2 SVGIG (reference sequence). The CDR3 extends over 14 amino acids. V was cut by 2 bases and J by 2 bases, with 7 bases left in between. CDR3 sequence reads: CAWSRGTGANVLTF. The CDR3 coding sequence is TGTGCCTGGAGTAGGGGCACTGGGGCCAACGTCCTGACTTTC.

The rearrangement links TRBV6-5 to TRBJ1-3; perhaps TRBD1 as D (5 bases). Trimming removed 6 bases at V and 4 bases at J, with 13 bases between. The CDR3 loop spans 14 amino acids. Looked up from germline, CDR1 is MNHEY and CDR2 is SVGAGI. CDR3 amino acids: CASSRRVEGNTIYF. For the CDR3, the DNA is TGTGCCAGCAGCCGCAGGGTAGAGGGAAACACCATATATTTT.

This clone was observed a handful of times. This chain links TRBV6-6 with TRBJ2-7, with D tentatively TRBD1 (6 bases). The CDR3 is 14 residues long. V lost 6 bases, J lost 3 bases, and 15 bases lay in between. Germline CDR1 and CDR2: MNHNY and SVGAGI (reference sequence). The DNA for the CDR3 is TGTGCCAGCAGCACTCGGGACACTCTCTACGAGCAGTACTTC. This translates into CASSTRDTLYEQYF.

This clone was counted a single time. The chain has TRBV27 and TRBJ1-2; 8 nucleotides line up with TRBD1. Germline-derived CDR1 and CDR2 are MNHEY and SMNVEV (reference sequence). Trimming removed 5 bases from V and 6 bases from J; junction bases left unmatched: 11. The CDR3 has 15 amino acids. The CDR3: CASSTVAGGANGYTF. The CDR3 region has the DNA TGTGCCAGCAGTACCGTTGCAGGGGGCGCTAATGGCTACACCTTC.

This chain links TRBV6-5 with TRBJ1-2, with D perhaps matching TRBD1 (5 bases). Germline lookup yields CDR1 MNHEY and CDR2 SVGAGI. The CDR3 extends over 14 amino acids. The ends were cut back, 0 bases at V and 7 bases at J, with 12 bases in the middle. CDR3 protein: CASSYSPGLSGYTF. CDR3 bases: TGTGCCAGCAGTTACTCCCCAGGGCTGAGTGGCTACACCTTC.

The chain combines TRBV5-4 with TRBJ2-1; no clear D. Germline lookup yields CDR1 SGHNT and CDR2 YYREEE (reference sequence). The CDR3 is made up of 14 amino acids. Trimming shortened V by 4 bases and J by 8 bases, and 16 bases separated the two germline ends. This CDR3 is CASSPESGWHEQFF. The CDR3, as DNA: TGTGCCAGCAGCCCCGAGTCGGGTTGGCATGAGCAGTTCTTC.

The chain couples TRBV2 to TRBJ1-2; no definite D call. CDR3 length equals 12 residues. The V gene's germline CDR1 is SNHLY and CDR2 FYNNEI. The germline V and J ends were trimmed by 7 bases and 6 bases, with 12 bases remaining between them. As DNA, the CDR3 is TGTGCCAGCACGTGGCCTCAGGATGGCTACACCTTC. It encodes CASTWPQDGYTF. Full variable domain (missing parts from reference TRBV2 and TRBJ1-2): EPEVTQTPSHQVTQMGQEVILRCVPISNHLYFYWYRQILGQKVEFLVSFYNNEISEKSEIFDDQFSVERPDGSNFTLKIRSTKLEDSAMYFCASTWPQDGYTFGSGTRLTVV.

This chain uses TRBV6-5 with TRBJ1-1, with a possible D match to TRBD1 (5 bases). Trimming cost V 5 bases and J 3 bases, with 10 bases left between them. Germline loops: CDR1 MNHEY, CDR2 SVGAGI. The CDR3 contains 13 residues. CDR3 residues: CASSGEGYTEAFF. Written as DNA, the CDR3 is TGTGCCAGCAGTGGGGAGGGGTACACTGAAGCTTTCTTT.

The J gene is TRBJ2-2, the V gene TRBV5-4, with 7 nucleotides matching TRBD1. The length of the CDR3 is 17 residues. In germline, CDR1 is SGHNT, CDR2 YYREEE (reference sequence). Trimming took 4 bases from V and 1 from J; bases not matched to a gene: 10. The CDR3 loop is CASSATRQGLNTGELFF. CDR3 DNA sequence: TGTGCCAGCAGCGCTACAAGACAGGGTTTGAACACCGGGGAGCTGTTTTTT. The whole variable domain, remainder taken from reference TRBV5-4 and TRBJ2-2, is ETGVTQSPTHLIKTRGQQVTLRCSSQSGHNTVSWYQQALGQGPQFIFQYYREEENGRGNFPPRFSGLQFPNYSSELNVNALELDDSALYLCASSATRQGLNTGELFFGEGSRLTVL.

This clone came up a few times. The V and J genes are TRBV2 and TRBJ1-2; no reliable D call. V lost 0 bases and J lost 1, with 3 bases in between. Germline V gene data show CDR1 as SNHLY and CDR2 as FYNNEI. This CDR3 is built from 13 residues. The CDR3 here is CASSEALNYGYTF. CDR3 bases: TGTGCCAGCAGTGAAGCTCTTAACTATGGCTACACCTTC. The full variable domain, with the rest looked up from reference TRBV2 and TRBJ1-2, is EPEVTQTPSHQVTQMGQEVILRCVPISNHLYFYWYRQILGQKVEFLVSFYNNEISEKSEIFDDQFSVERPDGSNFTLKIRSTKLEDSAMYFCASSEALNYGYTFGSGTRLTVV.

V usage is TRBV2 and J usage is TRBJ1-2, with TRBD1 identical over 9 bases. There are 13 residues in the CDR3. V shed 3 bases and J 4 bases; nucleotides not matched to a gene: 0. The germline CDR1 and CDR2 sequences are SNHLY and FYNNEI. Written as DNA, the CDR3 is TGTGCCAGCAGTGAGACAGGGGGCTATGGCTACACCTTC. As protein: CASSETGGYGYTF.

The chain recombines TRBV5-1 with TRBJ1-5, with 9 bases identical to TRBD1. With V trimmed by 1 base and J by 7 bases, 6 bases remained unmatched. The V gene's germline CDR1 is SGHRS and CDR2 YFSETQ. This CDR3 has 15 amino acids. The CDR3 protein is CASSLLGQGNQPQHF. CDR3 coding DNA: TGCGCCAGCAGCTTGTTGGGACAGGGTAACCAGCCCCAGCATTTT.

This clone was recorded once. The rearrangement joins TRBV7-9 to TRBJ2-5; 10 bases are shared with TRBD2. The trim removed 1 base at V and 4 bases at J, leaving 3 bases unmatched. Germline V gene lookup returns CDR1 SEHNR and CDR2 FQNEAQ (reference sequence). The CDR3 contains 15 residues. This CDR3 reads CASSLGRTSGETQYF. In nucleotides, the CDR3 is TGTGCCAGCAGCTTAGGAAGGACTAGCGGAGAGACCCAGTACTTC.

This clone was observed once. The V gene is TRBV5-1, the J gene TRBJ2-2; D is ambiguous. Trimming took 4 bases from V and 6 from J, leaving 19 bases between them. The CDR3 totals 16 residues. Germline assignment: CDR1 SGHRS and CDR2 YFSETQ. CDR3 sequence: CASSTSDNEWSGELFF. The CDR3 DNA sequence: TGCGCCAGCAGCACCAGTGACAACGAATGGTCCGGGGAGCTGTTTTTT.

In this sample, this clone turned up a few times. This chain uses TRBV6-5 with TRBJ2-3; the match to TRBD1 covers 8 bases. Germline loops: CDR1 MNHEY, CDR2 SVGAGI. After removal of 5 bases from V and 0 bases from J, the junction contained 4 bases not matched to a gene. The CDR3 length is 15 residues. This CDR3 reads CASSHRGTSTDTQYF. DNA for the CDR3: TGTGCCAGCAGTCACAGGGGGACTAGCACAGATACGCAGTATTTT.

CDR3 sequence reads: CASSPNLQGSNTEAFF. CDR3 in DNA: TGCGCCAGCAGCCCGAACCTACAGGGGTCCAACACTGAAGCTTTCTTT. The chain combines TRBV5-1 with TRBJ1-1, with 7 bases lining up with TRBD1. Germline V lookup: CDR1 SGHRS, CDR2 YFSETQ. Trimming at V came to 4 bases and at J to 2 bases, leaving 11 bases not matched to a gene. CDR3 length: 16 amino acids.

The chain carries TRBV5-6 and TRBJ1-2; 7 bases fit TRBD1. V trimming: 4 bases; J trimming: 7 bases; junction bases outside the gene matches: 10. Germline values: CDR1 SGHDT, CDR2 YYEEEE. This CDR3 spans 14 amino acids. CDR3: CASSTTGSVGGYTF. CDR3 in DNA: TGTGCCAGCAGCACGACAGGGTCAGTAGGTGGCTACACCTTC. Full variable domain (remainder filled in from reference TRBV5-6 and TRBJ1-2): DAGVTQSPTHLIKTRGQQVTLRCSPKSGHDTVSWYQQALGQGPQFIFQYYEEEERQRGNFPDRFSGHQFPNYSSELNVNALLLGDSALYLCASSTTGSVGGYTFGSGTRLTVV.

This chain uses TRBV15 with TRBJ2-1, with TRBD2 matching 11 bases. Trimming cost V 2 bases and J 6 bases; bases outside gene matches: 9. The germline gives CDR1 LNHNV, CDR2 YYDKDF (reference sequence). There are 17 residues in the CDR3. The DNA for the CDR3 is TGTGCCACCAGCAGACCTTTGACTAGCGGGATACCCAATGAGCAGTTCTTC. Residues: CATSRPLTSGIPNEQFF.

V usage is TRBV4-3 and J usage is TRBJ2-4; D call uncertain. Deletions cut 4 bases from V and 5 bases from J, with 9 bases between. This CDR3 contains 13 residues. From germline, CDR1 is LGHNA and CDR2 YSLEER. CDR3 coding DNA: TGCGCCAGCAGCCCGTATATCGAAAACATTCAGTACTTC. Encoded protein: CASSPYIENIQYF.